This entry lists 28 T cell receptor beta chains sequenced from one sample in a study of blood T cells in healthy people across ages. A sample-barcoded 5' primer and a J-beta primer mix were used in a second PCR of roughly 7 to 12 cycles. TCRdb reanalysed the 5' RACE reads using MiXCR and keeps one entry per CDR3 protein. The table has about 800,000 distinct CDR3 sequences, 20% to 30% seen once. These data were also reused for a study on T cells of mothers and their children.

The sample was blood. Source of these receptors: a boy between 5 and 17 years old in good health.

This clonotype has ten or more counts. The chain joins TRBV20-1 to TRBJ2-7; 7 bases are shared with TRBD1. The CDR3 spans 13 residues. The V segment lost 5 bases and the J segment 9 bases; nucleotides outside the gene matches: 13. Per germline, CDR1 DFQATT and CDR2 SNEGSKA (reference sequence). Here the CDR3 reads CSAGQGTGAVQYF. CDR3 nucleotides: TGCAGTGCTGGGCAAGGAACAGGGGCGGTGCAGTACTTC.

The rearrangement uses TRBV18 and TRBJ1-1; TRBD1 aligns across 7 bases. CDR3 length: 17 residues. From germline, CDR1 is KGHSH and CDR2 LQKENI. Trimming cost V 1 base and J 3 bases; bases outside gene matches: 11. CDR3 amino acids: CASSPRKGAIRDTEAFF. The CDR3 DNA is TGTGCCAGCTCACCACGTAAGGGGGCAATACGGGACACTGAAGCTTTCTTT. The entire variable domain, with the rest obtained from reference TRBV18 and TRBJ1-1, is as follows: NAGVMQNPRHLVRRRGQEARLRCSPMKGHSHVYWYRQLPEEGLKFMVYLQKENIIDESGMPKERFSAEFPKEGPSILRIQQVVRGDSAAYFCASSPRKGAIRDTEAFFGQGTRLTVV.

In this sample, this clonotype turned up a few times. The chain has TRBV18 and TRBJ2-3; no clear D gene. Trimming took off 5 bases at V and 2 bases at J, with 8 bases between the two ends. In germline, CDR1 is KGHSH, CDR2 LQKENI. The CDR3 sequence is 13 residues long. CDR3: CASSGLNTDTQYF. The DNA of the CDR3 is TGTGCCAGCTCAGGGCTAAACACAGATACGCAGTATTTT. Supplemented by reference TRBV18 and TRBJ2-3, the full variable domain reads NAGVMQNPRHLVRRRGQEARLRCSPMKGHSHVYWYRQLPEEGLKFMVYLQKENIIDESGMPKERFSAEFPKEGPSILRIQQVVRGDSAAYFCASSGLNTDTQYFGPGTRLTVL.

This clonotype appeared a few times. J is TRBJ1-1 and V is TRBV20-1; the D is unclear. Germline V gene data show CDR1 as DFQATT and CDR2 as SNEGSKA (reference sequence). The CDR3 runs to 12 residues. V was trimmed by 4 bases and J by 1 base, leaving 7 bases between them. In DNA form, the CDR3 reads TGCAGTGCTACCGAGCAGAACACTGAAGCTTTCTTT. Its protein product is CSATEQNTEAFF.

This clonotype was seen more than once but under ten times. The genes are TRBV5-1 and TRBJ2-2; maybe TRBD1 (6 bases). The germline gives CDR1 SGHRS, CDR2 YFSETQ. The V end was cut by 0 bases, the J end by 2 bases, with 17 bases between. This CDR3 is built from 18 residues. The CDR3 DNA reads TGCGCCAGCAGCTTGGCCGCTACCGGGACACCAAACACCGGGGAGCTGTTTTTT. The encoded protein is CASSLAATGTPNTGELFF. The full variable domain, with the rest looked up from reference TRBV5-1 and TRBJ2-2, is KAGVTQTPRYLIKTRGQQVTLSCSPISGHRSVSWYQQTPGQGLQFLFEYFSETQRNKGNFPGRFSGRQFSNSRSEMNVSTLELGDSALYLCASSLAATGTPNTGELFFGEGSRLTVL.

The rearrangement links TRBV24-1 to TRBJ2-1; 8 bases map to TRBD1. The CDR3 runs 12 residues. Trimming cost V 9 bases and J 7 bases; bases outside gene matches: 4. Germline loops: CDR1 KGHDR, CDR2 SFDVKD. The CDR3 region is CATGTGGNEQFF. The CDR3 DNA follows: TGTGCCACCGGCACAGGGGGTAATGAGCAGTTCTTC.

The CDR3 sequence is CASSLDKARDRTTYGYTF. The CDR3, as DNA: TGTGCCAGCAGCTTAGATAAGGCCCGGGACAGGACCACCTATGGCTACACCTTC. V and J are TRBV11-3 and TRBJ1-2; 8 positions match TRBD1. Trimming took 0 bases from V and 4 from J; bases not matched to a gene: 13. Germline assignment: CDR1 SGHNT and CDR2 YENEEA. CDR3 length equals 18 residues. Using reference TRBV11-3 and TRBJ1-2 for the parts outside the CDR3, the full variable domain is EAGVVQSPRYKIIEKKQPVAFWCNPISGHNTLYWYLQNLGQGPELLIRYENEEAVDDSQLPKDRFSAERLKGVDSTLKIQPAELGDSAVYLCASSLDKARDRTTYGYTFGSGTRLTVV.

This chain links TRBV5-5 with TRBJ2-7; D is possibly TRBD1 (6 bases). The CDR3 is 14 residues long. From germline, CDR1 is SGHKS and CDR2 YYEKEE (reference sequence). V lost 9 bases and J lost 0, with 16 bases in between. CDR3 in DNA: TGTGCCACCAGTCAGGGGACAACCTCCTACGAGCAGTACTTC. Translation: CATSQGTTSYEQYF.

The sample holds a few counts of this clonotype. This chain uses TRBV6-6 with TRBJ2-3; D perhaps matches TRBD1 (6 bases). The CDR3 covers 14 residues. Per the germline V gene, CDR1 is MNHNY and CDR2 is SVGAGI (reference sequence). The V gene lost 2 bases and the J gene lost 2 bases, with 8 bases spanning the gap. The CDR3 is CASSYRGHTDTQYF. In nucleotides, the CDR3 is TGTGCCAGCAGTTACAGGGGACACACAGATACGCAGTATTTT.

The rearrangement joins TRBV20-1 to TRBJ1-1; no clear D gene. Looked up from germline, CDR1 is DFQATT and CDR2 is SNEGSKA (reference sequence). The CDR3 has 12 residues. V lost 0 bases and J 6 bases, leaving 8 bases between the germline ends. The CDR3 DNA reads TGCAGTGCTAGAGATGGGAGTCCTGAAGCTTTCTTT. It codes for CSARDGSPEAFF.

The CDR3 DNA reads as TGCAGCGTTAACCACCGACTAGCGGGAGCGAATGAGCAGTTCTTC. This translates into CSVNHRLAGANEQFF. The chain has TRBV29-1 and TRBJ2-1; 12 bases match TRBD2. The J segment lost 7 bases and the V segment lost 5 bases, leaving 9 bases of the junction unmatched. CDR1 and CDR2 (germline): SQVTM, ANQGSEA. The CDR3 loop spans 15 amino acids.

The rearrangement uses TRBV20-1 and TRBJ2-7, with D possibly TRBD2 on 5 matching bases. Germline V gives CDR1 DFQATT, CDR2 SNEGSKA (reference sequence). This CDR3 is built from 12 residues. V lost 4 bases, J lost 3 bases, and 10 bases lay in between. As DNA, the CDR3 is TGCAGTGCTAATCCGGGATACTACGAGCAGTACTTC. Protein sequence: CSANPGYYEQYF.

The genes are TRBV30 and TRBJ2-5; TRBD1 is a possible D gene (6 bases). The CDR3 is 14 residues long. Trimming cost V 0 bases and J 4 bases, with 12 bases left between them. CDR1 and CDR2 from the germline V gene are GTSNPN and SVGIG (reference sequence). The chain's CDR3 is CAWSVLMGAETQYF. The CDR3 coding sequence is TGTGCCTGGAGTGTTCTAATGGGGGCAGAGACCCAGTACTTC.

This clonotype has only one observation. The chain recombines TRBV7-9 with TRBJ2-7; D is possibly TRBD1 (5 bases). V was clipped by 4 bases and J by 3 bases, with 13 bases between them. The germline gives CDR1 SEHNR, CDR2 FQNEAQ (reference sequence). The CDR3 spans 14 residues. This CDR3 is CASSSGKRSYEQYF. For the CDR3, the DNA is TGTGCCAGCAGCTCAGGGAAGAGGAGCTACGAGCAGTACTTC.

The CDR3 DNA is TGCAGCGGGGCCCCGGGACGGATCCCCTCCTACAATGAGCAGTTCTTC. Amino acid sequence: CSGAPGRIPSYNEQFF. The V and J genes are TRBV29-1 and TRBJ2-1; either TRBD1 or TRBD2 may supply D (5 bases each). CDR1 and CDR2 from the germline V gene are SQVTM and ANQGSEA. V was cut by 7 bases and J by 0 bases, with 19 bases left in between. The CDR3 length is 16 residues.

Only a few counts were recorded for this clonotype. CDR3 amino acids: CASSLWAGNSPLHF. CDR3 in DNA: TGTGCCAGCAGCTTATGGGCAGGCAATTCACCCCTCCACTTT. The chain joins TRBV7-3 to TRBJ1-6, with no clear D. This CDR3 contains 14 residues. Trimming pared 2 bases from V and 7 bases from J, leaving 9 bases between. Germline lookup yields CDR1 SGHTA and CDR2 FQGTGA.

V and J are TRBV11-2 and TRBJ2-3, with 10 bases aligning to TRBD2. CDR3 length: 17 amino acids. V lost 4 bases to trimming and J lost 5 bases; unmatched junction nucleotides: 12. Germline values: CDR1 SGHAT, CDR2 FQNNGV. Here the CDR3 DNA reads TGTGCCAGCAGCTCCTACCCCCTAGCGGGGGTCGGAGATACGCAGTATTTT. Its translation: CASSSYPLAGVGDTQYF.

This chain joins TRBV7-2 and TRBJ2-6, with D possibly matching TRBD2 (5 bases). Between the trimmed V and J ends, which lost 11 bases and 4 bases, there was a span of 12 bases. This CDR3 is built from 13 residues. Germline CDR1 and CDR2: SGHTA and FQGNSA. The CDR3 nucleotides read TGTGCCTTCCGGGGTGCGGGGGCCAACGTCCTGACTTTC. Its translation: CAFRGAGANVLTF.

This clonotype was detected a few times. This CDR3 is CASSWTGMYEQYF. CDR3 nucleotides: TGTGCCAGCAGTTGGACGGGGATGTACGAGCAGTACTTC. V gene TRBV28 combines with J gene TRBJ2-7; maybe TRBD2 (5 bases). Looked up from germline, CDR1 is MDHEN and CDR2 is SYDVKM. Trimming pared 4 bases from V and 4 bases from J, leaving 11 bases between. The CDR3 totals 13 residues. The whole variable domain, filled in from reference TRBV28 and TRBJ2-7, reads DVKVTQSSRYLVKRTGEKVFLECVQDMDHENMFWYRQDPGLGLRLIYFSYDVKMKEKGDIPEGYSVSREKKERFSLILESASTNQTSMYLCASSWTGMYEQYFGPGTRLTVT.

This chain joins TRBV5-6 and TRBJ2-5; 7 bases are shared with TRBD2. This CDR3 has 15 residues. J was trimmed by 1 base and V by 1 base; bases with no gene match: 4. CDR1 and CDR2 (germline): SGHDT, YYEEEE. CDR3: CASSLLASGQETQYF. In nucleotides, the CDR3 is TGTGCCAGCAGCTTGTTGGCTAGCGGCCAAGAGACCCAGTACTTC.

This clonotype was seen more than once but under ten times. The chain couples TRBV20-1 to TRBJ2-5, with 8 bases lining up with TRBD1. Germline CDR1 reads DFQATT; CDR2 reads SNEGSKA (reference sequence). The CDR3 consists of 15 residues. Trimming at V came to 0 bases and at J to 9 bases, leaving 12 bases not matched to a gene. DNA of the CDR3: TGCAGTGCTAGAGAATCCCTAGCGCAGGGGGCAGCCCAGTACTTC. Translating gives CSARESLAQGAAQYF.

V usage is TRBV4-2 and J usage is TRBJ2-4, with 7 bases matching TRBD2. The germline gives CDR1 LGHNA, CDR2 YNFKEQ. CDR3 length equals 17 residues. V gave up 4 bases and J gave up 8 bases; unmatched junction bases: 17. Here the CDR3 DNA reads TGTGCCAGCAGCCTATCAAAAAGCGGGGTCCCCCGGGACATTCAGTACTTC. Translated, it gives CASSLSKSGVPRDIQYF.

This clonotype was counted between two and nine times. The rearrangement uses TRBV7-9 and TRBJ1-6; no clear D. The V and J ends lost 1 base and 0 bases respectively, with 7 bases between them. The CDR3 totals 16 residues. Per the germline V gene, CDR1 is SEHNR and CDR2 is FQNEAQ (reference sequence). The CDR3 spells CASSLGESSYNSPLHF. The CDR3 region has the DNA TGTGCCAGCAGCTTAGGGGAGAGCTCCTATAATTCACCCCTCCACTTT. The whole variable domain, filled in from reference TRBV7-9 and TRBJ1-6, reads DTGVSQNPRHKITKRGQNVTFRCDPISEHNRLYWYRQTLGQGPEFLTYFQNEAQLEKSRLLSDRFSAERPKGSFSTLEIQRTEQGDSAMYLCASSLGESSYNSPLHFGNGTRLTVT.

This clonotype appeared a few times. This chain joins TRBV3-1 and TRBJ1-6; 10 nucleotides agree with TRBD1. The CDR3 loop spans 17 amino acids. CDR1 and CDR2 (germline): LGHDT, YNNKEL (reference sequence). The V and J ends lost 1 base and 10 bases, in that order; junction bases with no gene match: 10. The CDR3 nucleotides are TGTGCCAGCAGCCAAGGCGTTCCGGGACAGGGGTTCTCACCCCTCCACTTT. It codes for CASSQGVPGQGFSPLHF.

This clonotype was seen a few times. This sequence joins TRBV12-3 or TRBV12-4 and TRBJ1-5; 8 bases match TRBD1. With V trimmed by 6 bases and J by 2 bases, 3 bases remained unmatched. This CDR3 contains 14 residues. CDR3 in amino acids: CASRQGAGNQPQHF. CDR3 in DNA: TGTGCCAGCAGGCAGGGGGCGGGCAATCAGCCCCAGCATTTT.

V and J are TRBV28 and TRBJ1-2, with D possibly matching TRBD1 (5 bases). Germline V lookup: CDR1 MDHEN, CDR2 SYDVKM. The CDR3 is made up of 15 amino acids. Between the trimmed V and J ends, which lost 6 bases and 4 bases, there was a span of 18 bases. The CDR3 loop is CASSSSAEGSYGYTF. The CDR3 DNA sequence: TGTGCCAGCAGCTCTTCAGCCGAGGGGAGCTATGGCTACACCTTC.

The V gene is TRBV9, the J gene TRBJ2-7, with TRBD2 matching 7 bases. Per germline, CDR1 SGDLS and CDR2 YYNGEE. The CDR3 has 14 amino acids. V lost 0 bases, J lost 5 bases, and 5 bases stayed unmatched. The CDR3 loop is CASSVGMGGDEQYF. The CDR3 DNA is TGTGCCAGCAGCGTAGGGATGGGGGGGGACGAGCAGTACTTC.

This clonotype appeared a few times. The chain has TRBV25-1 and TRBJ1-3; D is perhaps TRBD1 (5 bases). This CDR3 has 16 amino acids. Germline V gene data show CDR1 as MGHDK and CDR2 as SYGVNS. Trimming stripped 2 bases from V and 1 base from J, with 12 bases between. This CDR3 is CASSEGGGGSGNTIYF. The CDR3 region has the DNA TGTGCCAGCAGTGAAGGTGGGGGAGGATCTGGAAACACCATATATTTT.